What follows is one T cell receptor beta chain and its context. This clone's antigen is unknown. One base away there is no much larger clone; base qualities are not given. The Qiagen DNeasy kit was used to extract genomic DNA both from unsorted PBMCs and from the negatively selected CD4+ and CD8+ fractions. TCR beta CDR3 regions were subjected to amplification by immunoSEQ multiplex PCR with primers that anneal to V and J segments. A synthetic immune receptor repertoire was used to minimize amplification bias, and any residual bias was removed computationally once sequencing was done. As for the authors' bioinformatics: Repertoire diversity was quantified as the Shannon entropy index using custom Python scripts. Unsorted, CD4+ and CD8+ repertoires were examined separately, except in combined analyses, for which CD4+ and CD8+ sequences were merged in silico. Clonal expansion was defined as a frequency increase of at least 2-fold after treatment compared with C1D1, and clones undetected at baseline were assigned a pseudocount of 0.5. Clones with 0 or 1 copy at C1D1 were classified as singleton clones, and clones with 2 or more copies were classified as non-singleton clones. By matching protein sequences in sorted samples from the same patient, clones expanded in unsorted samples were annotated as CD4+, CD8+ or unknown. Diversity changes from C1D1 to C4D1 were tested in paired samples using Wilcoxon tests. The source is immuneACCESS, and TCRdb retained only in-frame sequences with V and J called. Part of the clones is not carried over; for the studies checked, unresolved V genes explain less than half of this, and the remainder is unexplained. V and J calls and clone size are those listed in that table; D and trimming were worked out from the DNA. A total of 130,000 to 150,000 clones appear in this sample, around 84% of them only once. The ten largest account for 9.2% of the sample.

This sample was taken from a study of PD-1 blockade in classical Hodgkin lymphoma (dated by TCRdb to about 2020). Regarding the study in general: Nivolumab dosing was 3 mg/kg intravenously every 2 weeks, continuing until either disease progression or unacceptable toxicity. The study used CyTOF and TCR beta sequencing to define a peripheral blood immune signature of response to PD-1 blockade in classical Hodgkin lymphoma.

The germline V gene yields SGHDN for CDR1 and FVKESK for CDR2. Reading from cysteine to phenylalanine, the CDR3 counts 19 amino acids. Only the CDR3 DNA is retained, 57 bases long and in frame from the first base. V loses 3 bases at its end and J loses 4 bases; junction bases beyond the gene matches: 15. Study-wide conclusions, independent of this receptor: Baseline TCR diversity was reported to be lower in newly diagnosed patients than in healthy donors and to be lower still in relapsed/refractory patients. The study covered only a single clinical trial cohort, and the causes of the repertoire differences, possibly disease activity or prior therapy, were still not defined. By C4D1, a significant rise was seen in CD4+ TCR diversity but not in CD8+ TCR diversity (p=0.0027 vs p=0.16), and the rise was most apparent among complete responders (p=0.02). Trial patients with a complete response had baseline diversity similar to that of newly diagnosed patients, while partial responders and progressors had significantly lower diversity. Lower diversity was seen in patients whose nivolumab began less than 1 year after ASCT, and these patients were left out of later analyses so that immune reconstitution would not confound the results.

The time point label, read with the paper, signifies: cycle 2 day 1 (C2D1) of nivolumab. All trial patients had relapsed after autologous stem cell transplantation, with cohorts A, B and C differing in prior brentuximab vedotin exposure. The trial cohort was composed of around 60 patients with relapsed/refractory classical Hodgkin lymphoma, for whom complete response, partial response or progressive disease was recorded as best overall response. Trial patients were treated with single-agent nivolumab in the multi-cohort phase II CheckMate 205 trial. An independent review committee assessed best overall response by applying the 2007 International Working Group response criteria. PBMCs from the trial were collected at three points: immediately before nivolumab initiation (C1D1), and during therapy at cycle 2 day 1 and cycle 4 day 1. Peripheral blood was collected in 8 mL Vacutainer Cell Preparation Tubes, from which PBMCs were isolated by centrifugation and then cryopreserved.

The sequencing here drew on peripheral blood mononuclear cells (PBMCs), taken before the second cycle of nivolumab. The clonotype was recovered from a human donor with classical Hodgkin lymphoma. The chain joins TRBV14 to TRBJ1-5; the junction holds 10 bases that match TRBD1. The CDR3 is CASSHKPATGGYENQPQHF. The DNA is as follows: TGTGCCAGCAGCCACAAGCCGGCGACAGGGGGCTATGAGAATCAGCCCCAGCATTTT. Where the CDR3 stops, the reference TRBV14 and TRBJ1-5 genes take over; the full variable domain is EAGVTQFPSHSVIEKGQTVTLRCDPISGHDNLYWYRRVMGKEIKFLLHFVKESKQDESGMPNNRFLAERTGGTYSTLKVQPAELEDSGVYFCASSHKPATGGYENQPQHFGDGTRLSIL.